This T cell receptor beta chain originates from a study of T-cell memory formation after mild COVID-19. Turning to the study itself: Largely, TCR clusters stayed within a single donor.

5'RACE primed from the constant segment yielded TCR alpha and TCR beta cDNA libraries bearing sample barcodes and UMIs. TCRdb called the 5' RACE reads again in MiXCR, with one record for every CDR3 protein. The data contain some 450,000 distinct CDR3 sequences, around 20% of them singletons. In regard to this clonotype: Antigen unknown.

Broader study findings: Nothing confirmed that second-wave clones peaking on day 37 were specific for SARS-CoV-2. A second wave expanding day 15 to 37 was CD4+-biased; contracting clones were balanced.

In germline, CDR1 is DFQATT, CDR2 SNEGSKA (reference sequence). This CDR3 is built from 13 residues. V was clipped by 3 bases and J by 1 base, with 7 bases between them. The sample comprised PBMCs or a T cell subset sorted from them (not recorded which). This TCR came from an adult woman who had mild COVID-19 (a few samples of this study predate the infection). Cell type and time point are not known. The rearrangement uses TRBV20-1 and TRBJ1-5; D not certain. CDR3 DNA: TGCAGTGCTAGCCCCGGAAGCAATCAGCCCCAGCATTTT. Translating it yields CSASPGSNQPQHF.